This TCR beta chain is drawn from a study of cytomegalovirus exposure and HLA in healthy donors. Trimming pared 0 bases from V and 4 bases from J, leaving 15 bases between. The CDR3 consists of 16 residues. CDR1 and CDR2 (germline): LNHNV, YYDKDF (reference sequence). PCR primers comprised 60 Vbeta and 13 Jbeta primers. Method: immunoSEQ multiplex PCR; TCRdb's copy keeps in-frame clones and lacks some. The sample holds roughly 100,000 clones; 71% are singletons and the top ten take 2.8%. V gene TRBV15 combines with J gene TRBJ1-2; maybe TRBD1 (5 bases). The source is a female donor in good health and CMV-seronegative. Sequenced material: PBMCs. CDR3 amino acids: CATSRDEGAARYGYTF. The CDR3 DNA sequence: TGTGCCACCAGCAGAGATGAAGGGGCCGCCCGCTATGGCTACACCTTC. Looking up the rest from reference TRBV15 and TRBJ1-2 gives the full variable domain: DAMVIQNPRYQVTQFGKPVTLSCSQTLNHNVMYWYQQKSSQAPKLLFHYYDKDFNNEADTPDNFQSRRPNTSFCFLDIRSPGLGDTAMYLCATSRDEGAARYGYTFGSGTRLTVV.